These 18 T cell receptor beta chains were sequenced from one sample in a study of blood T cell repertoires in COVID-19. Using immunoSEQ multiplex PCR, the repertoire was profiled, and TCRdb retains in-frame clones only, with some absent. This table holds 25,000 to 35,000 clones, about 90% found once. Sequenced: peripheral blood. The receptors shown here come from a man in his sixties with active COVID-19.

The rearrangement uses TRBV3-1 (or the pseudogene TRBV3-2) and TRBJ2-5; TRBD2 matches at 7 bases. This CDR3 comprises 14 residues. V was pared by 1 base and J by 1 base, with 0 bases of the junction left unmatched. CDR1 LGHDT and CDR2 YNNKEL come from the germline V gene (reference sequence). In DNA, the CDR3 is TGTGCCAGCAGCCAAGGCGGGGGCCAAGAGACCCAGTACTTC. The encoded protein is CASSQGGGQETQYF.

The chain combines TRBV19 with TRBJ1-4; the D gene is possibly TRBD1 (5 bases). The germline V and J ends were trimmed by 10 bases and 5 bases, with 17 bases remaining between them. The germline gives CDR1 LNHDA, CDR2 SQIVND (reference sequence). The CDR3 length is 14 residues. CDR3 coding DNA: TGTGCCACCACCGGACAAGAGGAGAATGAAAAACTGTTTTTT. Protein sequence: CATTGQEENEKLFF.

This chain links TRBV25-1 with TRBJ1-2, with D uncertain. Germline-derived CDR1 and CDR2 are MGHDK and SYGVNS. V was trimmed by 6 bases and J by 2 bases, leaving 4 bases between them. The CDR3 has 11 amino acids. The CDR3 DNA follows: TGTGCCAGCAGCCTCAACTATGGCTACACCTTC. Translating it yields CASSLNYGYTF.

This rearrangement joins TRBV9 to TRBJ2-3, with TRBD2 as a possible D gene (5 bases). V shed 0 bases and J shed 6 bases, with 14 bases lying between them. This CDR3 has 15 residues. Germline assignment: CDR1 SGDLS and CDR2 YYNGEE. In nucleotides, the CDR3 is TGTGCCAGCAGCGTAGCCGAGGGATTCATGGATACGCAGTATTTT. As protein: CASSVAEGFMDTQYF.

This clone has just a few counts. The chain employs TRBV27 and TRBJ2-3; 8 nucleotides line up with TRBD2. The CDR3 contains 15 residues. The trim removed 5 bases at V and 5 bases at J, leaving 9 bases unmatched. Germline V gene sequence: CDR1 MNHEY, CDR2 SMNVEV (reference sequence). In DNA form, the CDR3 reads TGTGCCAGCAGTCTACTAGCGGCCCAAGGAGATACGCAGTATTTT. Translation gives CASSLLAAQGDTQYF.

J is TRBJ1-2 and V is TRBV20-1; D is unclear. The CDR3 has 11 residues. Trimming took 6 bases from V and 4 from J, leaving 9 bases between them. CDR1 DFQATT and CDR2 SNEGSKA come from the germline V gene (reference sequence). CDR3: CSADQAYGYTF. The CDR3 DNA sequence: TGCAGTGCAGACCAGGCCTATGGCTACACCTTC.

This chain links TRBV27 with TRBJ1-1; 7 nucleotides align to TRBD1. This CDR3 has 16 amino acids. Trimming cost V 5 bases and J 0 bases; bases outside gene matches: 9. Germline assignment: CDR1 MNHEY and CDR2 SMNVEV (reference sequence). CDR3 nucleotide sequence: TGTGCCAGCAGTCTAAGACAGGGTGAGATGAACACTGAAGCTTTCTTT. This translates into CASSLRQGEMNTEAFF.

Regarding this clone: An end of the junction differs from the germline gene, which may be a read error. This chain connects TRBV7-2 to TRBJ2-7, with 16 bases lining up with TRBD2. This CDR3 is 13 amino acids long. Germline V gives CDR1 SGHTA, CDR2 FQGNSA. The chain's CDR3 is CASSPGLAGGANF. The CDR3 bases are TGTGCCAGCAGTCCGGGACTAGCGGGGGGGGCGAACTTC.

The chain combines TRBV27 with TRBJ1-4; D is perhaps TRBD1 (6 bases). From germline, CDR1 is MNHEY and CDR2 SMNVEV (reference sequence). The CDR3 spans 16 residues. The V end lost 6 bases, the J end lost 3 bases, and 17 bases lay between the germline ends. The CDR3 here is CASSRARTVPNEKLFF. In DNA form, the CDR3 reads TGTGCCAGCAGCCGGGCCCGGACAGTCCCTAATGAAAAACTGTTTTTT.

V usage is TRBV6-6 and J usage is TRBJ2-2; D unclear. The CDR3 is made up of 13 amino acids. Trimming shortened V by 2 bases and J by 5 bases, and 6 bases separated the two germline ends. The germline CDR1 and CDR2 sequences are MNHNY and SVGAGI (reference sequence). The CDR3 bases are TGTGCCAGCAGTTACCTCCCTACCGGGGAGCTGTTTTTT. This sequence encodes CASSYLPTGELFF.

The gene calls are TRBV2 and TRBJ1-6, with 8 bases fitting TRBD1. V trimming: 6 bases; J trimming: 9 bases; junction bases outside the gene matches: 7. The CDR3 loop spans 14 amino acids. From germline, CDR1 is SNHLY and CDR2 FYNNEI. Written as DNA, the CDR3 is TGTGCCAGCAGGGACTACAGGGGGGTTTCACCCCTCCACTTT. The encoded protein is CASRDYRGVSPLHF.

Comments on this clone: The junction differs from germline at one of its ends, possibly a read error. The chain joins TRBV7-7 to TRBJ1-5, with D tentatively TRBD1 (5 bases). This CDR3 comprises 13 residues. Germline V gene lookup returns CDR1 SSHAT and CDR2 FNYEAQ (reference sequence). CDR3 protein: CASSLGHAQPQHF. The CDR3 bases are TGTGCTAGCAGCTTAGGACACGCTCAGCCCCAGCATTTT.

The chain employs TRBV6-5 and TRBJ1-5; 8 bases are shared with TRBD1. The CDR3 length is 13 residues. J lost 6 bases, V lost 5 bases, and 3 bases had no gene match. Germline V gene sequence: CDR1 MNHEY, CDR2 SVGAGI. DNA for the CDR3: TGTGCCAGCAGTCCAGGGGGCACTCAGCCCCAGCATTTT. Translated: CASSPGGTQPQHF.

CDR3 amino acids: CASSQGGWIQETQYF. The CDR3 DNA reads as TGTGCCAGCAGCCAAGGGGGCTGGATACAAGAGACCCAGTACTTC. The chain links TRBV3-1 (or the pseudogene TRBV3-2) to TRBJ2-5; D may be TRBD1 (5 bases). Germline V gene data show CDR1 as LGHDT and CDR2 as YNNKEL (reference sequence). Trimming removed 1 base from V and 2 bases from J, with 11 bases in between. This CDR3 has 15 residues.

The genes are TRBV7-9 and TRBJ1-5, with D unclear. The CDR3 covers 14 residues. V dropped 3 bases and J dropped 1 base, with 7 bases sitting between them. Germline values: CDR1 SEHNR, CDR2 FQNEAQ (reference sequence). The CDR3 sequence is CASSLDLSNQPQHF. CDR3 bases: TGTGCCAGCAGCTTGGACTTAAGCAATCAGCCCCAGCATTTT.

CDR3 bases: TGTGCCAGCTTCCCCCAGGTGGGAAACACCATATATTTT. Translating gives CASFPQVGNTIYF. This chain uses TRBV6-6 with TRBJ1-3, with D hard to call. V lost 8 bases and J 4 bases, leaving 12 bases between the germline ends. Germline CDR1 reads MNHNY; CDR2 reads SVGAGI (reference sequence). The CDR3 has 13 amino acids.

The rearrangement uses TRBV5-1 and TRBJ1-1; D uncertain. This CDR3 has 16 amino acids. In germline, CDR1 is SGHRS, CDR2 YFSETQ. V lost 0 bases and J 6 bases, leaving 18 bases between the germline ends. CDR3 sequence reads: CASSLGEASRNAEAFF. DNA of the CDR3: TGCGCCAGCAGCTTGGGAGAAGCCTCACGAAACGCTGAAGCTTTCTTT.

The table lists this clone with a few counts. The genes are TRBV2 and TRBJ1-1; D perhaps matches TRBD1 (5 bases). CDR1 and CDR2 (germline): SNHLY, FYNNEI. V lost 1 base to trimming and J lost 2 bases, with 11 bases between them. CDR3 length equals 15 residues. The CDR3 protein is CASSEGQGENTEAFF. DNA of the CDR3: TGTGCCAGCAGTGAAGGGCAAGGGGAAAACACTGAAGCTTTCTTT.